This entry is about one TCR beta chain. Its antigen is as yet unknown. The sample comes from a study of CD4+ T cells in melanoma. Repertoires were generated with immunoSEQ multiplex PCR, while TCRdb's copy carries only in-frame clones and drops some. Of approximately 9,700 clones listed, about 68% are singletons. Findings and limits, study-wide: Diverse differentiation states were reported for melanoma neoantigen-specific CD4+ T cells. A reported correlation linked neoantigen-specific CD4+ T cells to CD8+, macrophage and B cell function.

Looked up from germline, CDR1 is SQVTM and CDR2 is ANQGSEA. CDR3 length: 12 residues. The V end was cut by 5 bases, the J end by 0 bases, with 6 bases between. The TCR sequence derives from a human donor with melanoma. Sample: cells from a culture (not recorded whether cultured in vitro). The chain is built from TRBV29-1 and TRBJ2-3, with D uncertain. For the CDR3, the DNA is TGCAGCGTTCTTTACAGCACAGATACGCAGTATTTT. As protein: CSVLYSTDTQYF.